The 5 T cell receptor beta chains listed next were all sequenced from one sample in a study of response to subunit inactivated influenza vaccine. Each CDR3 protein gets one entry after TCRdb re-called the RT-PCR reads with MiXCR. Seen here are just under 550,000 distinct CDR3 sequences, around 21% observed once, and the top ten hold 2.5% to 3.5%. Another study also made use of these data, one on T cells expressing NK-cell markers. As that study records: TCR beta cDNA was made by 5'RACE template switching with UMIs.

This sample comprised CD4+ T cells sorted from PBMCs, obtained 12 days after vaccination. The source of these receptors is a man aged 45 to 65 who received an inactivated influenza vaccine.

There are a few counts of this clonotype. The chain links TRBV18 to TRBJ1-3; 7 bases fit TRBD1. Germline V gene lookup returns CDR1 KGHSH and CDR2 LQKENI. J gave up 0 bases and V 2 bases, and 4 bases lay outside the gene matches. CDR3 length equals 16 residues. CDR3 DNA: TGTGCCAGCTCACCAACCACAGGGGCCTCTGGAAACACCATATATTTT. Translating gives CASSPTTGASGNTIYF.

This sequence joins TRBV7-2 and TRBJ2-3; the match to TRBD2 covers 8 bases. V lost 4 bases and J lost 4; bases outside the gene matches: 10. The germline CDR1 and CDR2 sequences are SGHTA and FQGNSA. This CDR3 region has 16 residues. For the CDR3, the DNA is TGTGCCAGCAGCTCGGGGGTACTAGCGGTGGCAGATACGCAGTATTTT. This translates into CASSSGVLAVADTQYF.

The chain is built from TRBV18 and TRBJ2-4; 7 nucleotides agree with TRBD1. With 3 bases clipped from V and 3 bases from J, the junction kept 8 bases outside the gene matches. The germline V gene has CDR1 KGHSH and CDR2 LQKENI. This CDR3 comprises 16 residues. CDR3 region: CASSPRTQGFKNIQYF. CDR3 nucleotides: TGTGCCAGCTCACCGCGGACACAGGGGTTCAAAAACATTCAGTACTTC.

The chain uses TRBV24-1 and TRBJ2-1; 15 nucleotides line up with TRBD2. The CDR3 has 17 residues. V trimming: 3 bases; J trimming: 10 bases; junction bases outside the gene matches: 9. The germline V gene encodes CDR1 KGHDR and CDR2 SFDVKD. The DNA for the CDR3 is TGTGCCACCAGTGATCCGGGACTAGCGGGGGGCGCGGGGGAGCAGTTCTTC. This codes for CATSDPGLAGGAGEQFF.

The rearrangement uses TRBV12-3 or TRBV12-4 and TRBJ1-1; the D gene is possibly TRBD1 (6 bases). This CDR3 has 14 residues. Trimming removed 6 bases at V and 5 bases at J, with 16 bases between. The CDR3 coding sequence is TGTGCCAGCAGCTTACAGGGATTTGGAACTGAAGCTTTCTTT. As protein: CASSLQGFGTEAFF.